This T cell receptor beta chain was captured in a study of prognosis after radiotherapy for stage I lung cancer. On the study more broadly: Radiotherapy used SBRT, divided into 3 to 5 fractions and reaching a biologically effective dose of at least 100 Gy. Radiotherapy was followed by distant metastases in a handful of patients, which appeared at a median of around seven months; under 17 patients showed no significant progression. Study-wide findings and caveats: After stereotactic body radiation therapy, median unique TCR clones were several thousand, down from approximately 10,000.

On this clonotype itself: Its antigen is as yet unknown. At one of its ends the junction is not consistent with the germline gene, which may arise from a read error.

This CDR3 is built from 13 residues. The germline CDR1 and CDR2 sequences are SEHNR and FQNEAQ (reference sequence). Researchers used two-round multiplex PCR to amplify TCR beta CDR3 starting from genomic DNA. The first PCR round targeted every TRBV and TRBJ gene with specific primers. Using its own MiXCR run on the multiplex PCR reads, TCRdb lists one record per CDR3 protein. Among around 51,000 distinct CDR3 sequences listed, about 32% were seen once. Peripheral venous blood was drawn in approximately 5.7-milliliter volumes, with a draw taken at each of two separate time points. This chain uses TRBV7-9 with TRBJ2-1, with D hard to call. This material consisted of PBMCs, taken before or after stereotactic body radiation therapy (not recorded which). The clonotype was recovered from a donor of 50 years or more with non-small cell lung cancer. This CDR3 is CASSPKGPRFCLF. CDR3 coding DNA: TGTGCCAGCAGTCCCAAGGGTCCTCGATTTTGTCTCTTC.